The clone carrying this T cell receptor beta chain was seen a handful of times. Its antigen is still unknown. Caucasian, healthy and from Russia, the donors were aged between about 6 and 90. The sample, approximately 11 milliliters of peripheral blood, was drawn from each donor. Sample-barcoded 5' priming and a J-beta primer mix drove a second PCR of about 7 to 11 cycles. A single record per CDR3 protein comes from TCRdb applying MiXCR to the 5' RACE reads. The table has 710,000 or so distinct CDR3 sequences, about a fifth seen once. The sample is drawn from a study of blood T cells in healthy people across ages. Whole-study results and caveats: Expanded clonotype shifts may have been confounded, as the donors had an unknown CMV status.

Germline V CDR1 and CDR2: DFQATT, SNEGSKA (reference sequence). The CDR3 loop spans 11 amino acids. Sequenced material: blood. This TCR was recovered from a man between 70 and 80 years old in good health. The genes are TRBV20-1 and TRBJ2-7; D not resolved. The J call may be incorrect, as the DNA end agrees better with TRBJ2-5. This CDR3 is CSIASQETQYF. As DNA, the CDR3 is TGCAGTATAGCTTCACAAGAGACCCAGTACTTC.